This T cell receptor (beta chain) comes out of a study of blood T cell repertoires in COVID-19. In the source study's methods: Reference gene primer amplification yielded estimated nucleated cell counts. TCRdb's copy holds only in-frame clones and misses some; the assay was immunoSEQ multiplex PCR. Clonal size and the V and J genes are those of that table, whereas D and trimming came from the DNA. The table shows some 80,000 clones, with about four fifths occurring only once. Trimming took 6 bases from V and 2 from J; bases not matched to a gene: 8. CDR1 is MNHNY and CDR2 is SVGAGI in the germline V gene (reference sequence). The CDR3 is 15 amino acids.

The clonotype originates from a woman at least 80 years old with active or convalescent COVID-19. The sequencing input was peripheral blood. The rearrangement uses TRBV6-6 and TRBJ2-7, with TRBD1 matching over 9 bases. CDR3 DNA sequence: TGTGCCAGCAGCGAACCCGGGACAGGGACCTACGAGCAGTACTTC. This sequence encodes CASSEPGTGTYEQYF.